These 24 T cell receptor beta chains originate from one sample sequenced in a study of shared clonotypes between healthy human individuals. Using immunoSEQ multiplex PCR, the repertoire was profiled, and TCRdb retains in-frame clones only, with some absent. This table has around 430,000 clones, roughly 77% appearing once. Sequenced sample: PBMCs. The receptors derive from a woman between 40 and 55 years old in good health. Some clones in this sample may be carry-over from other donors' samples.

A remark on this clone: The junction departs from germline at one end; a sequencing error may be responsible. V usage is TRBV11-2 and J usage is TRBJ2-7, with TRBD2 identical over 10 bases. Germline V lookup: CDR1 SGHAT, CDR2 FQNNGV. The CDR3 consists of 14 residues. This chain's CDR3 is CASSLGASSGSPSF. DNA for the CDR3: TGTGCCAGCAGCTTAGGTGCGTCTAGCGGGAGCCCATCCTTC. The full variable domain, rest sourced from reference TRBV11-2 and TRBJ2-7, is EAGVAQSPRYKIIEKRQSVAFWCNPISGHATLYWYQQILGQGPKLLIQFQNNGVVDDSQLPKDRFSAERLKGVDSTLKIQPAKLEDSAVYLCASSLGASSGSPSFGPGTRLTVT.

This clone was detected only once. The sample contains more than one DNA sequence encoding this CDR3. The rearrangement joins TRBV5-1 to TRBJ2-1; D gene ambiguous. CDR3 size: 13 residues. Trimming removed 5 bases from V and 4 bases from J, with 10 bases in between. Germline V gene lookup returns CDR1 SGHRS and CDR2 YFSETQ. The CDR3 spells CASSPDGYNEQFF. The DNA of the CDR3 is TGCGCCAGCAGTCCGGACGGATACAATGAGCAGTTCTTC.

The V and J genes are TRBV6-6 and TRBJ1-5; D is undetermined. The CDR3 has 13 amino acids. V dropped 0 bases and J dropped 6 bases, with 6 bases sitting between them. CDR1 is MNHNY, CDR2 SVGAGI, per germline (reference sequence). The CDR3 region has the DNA TGTGCCAGCAGTTACTCGGGAAGTCAGCCCCAGCATTTT. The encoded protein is CASSYSGSQPQHF.

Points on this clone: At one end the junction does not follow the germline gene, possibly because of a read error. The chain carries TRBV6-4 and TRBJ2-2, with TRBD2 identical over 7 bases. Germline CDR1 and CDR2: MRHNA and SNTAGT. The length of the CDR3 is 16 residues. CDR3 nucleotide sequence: TGTGCCAGCAACAAAGAGGCGGGAGCGGGCACCGGGGGGCTGTTTTTT. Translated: CASNKEAGAGTGGLFF.

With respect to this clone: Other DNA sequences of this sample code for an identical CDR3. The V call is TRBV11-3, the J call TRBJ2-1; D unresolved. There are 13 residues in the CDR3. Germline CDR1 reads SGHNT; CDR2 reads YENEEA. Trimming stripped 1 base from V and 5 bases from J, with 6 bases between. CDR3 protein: CASSLGPNNEQFF. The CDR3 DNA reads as TGTGCCAGCAGCTTAGGCCCAAACAATGAGCAGTTCTTC.

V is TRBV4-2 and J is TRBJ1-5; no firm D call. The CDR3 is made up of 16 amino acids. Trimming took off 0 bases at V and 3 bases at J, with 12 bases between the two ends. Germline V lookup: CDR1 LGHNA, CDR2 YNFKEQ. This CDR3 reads CASSQEFRVFNQPQHF. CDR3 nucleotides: TGTGCCAGCAGCCAAGAGTTCCGGGTGTTCAATCAGCCCCAGCATTTT.

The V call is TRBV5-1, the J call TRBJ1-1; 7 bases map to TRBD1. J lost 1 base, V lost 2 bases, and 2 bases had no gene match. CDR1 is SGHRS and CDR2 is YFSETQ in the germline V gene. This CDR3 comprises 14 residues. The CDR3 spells CASSFDRANTEAFF. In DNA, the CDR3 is TGCGCCAGCAGCTTCGACAGGGCGAACACTGAAGCTTTCTTT.

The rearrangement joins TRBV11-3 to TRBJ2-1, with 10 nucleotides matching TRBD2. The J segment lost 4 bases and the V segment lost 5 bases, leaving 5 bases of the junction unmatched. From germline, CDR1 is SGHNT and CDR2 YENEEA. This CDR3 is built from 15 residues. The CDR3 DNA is TGTGCCAGCAGCCCTAGCGGGAGTTTATACAATGAGCAGTTCTTC. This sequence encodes CASSPSGSLYNEQFF.

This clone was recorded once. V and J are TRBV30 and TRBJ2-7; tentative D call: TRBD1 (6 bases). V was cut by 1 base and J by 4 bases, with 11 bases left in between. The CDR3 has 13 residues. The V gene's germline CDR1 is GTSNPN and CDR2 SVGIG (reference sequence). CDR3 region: CAWSGSGEYEQYF. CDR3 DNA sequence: TGTGCCTGGAGTGGGTCAGGGGAATACGAGCAGTACTTC.

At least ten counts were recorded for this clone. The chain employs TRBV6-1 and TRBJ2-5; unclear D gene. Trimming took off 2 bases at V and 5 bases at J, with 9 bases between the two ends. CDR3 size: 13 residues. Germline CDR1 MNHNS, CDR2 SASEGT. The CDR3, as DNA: TGTGCCAGCAGTGAAAGGGTCAGGGAGACCCAGTACTTC. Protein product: CASSERVRETQYF.

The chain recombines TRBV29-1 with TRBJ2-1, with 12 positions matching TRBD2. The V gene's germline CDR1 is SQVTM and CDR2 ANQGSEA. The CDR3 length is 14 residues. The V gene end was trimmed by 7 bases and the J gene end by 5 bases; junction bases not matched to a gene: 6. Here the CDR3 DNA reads TGCAGCGGGTCCTGGACTAGCGGGGACAATGAGCAGTTCTTC. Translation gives CSGSWTSGDNEQFF.

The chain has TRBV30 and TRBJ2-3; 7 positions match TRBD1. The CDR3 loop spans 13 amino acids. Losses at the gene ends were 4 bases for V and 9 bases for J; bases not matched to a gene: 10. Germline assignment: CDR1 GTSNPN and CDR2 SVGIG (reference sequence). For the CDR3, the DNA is TGTGCCTGGAAATTCGACCGGGACAGCACGCAGTATTTT. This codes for CAWKFDRDSTQYF.

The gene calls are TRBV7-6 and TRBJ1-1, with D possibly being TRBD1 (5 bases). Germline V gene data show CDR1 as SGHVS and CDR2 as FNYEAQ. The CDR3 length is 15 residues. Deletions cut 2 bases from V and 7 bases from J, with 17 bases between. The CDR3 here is CASSLSGHPGVEAFF. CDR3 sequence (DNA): TGTGCCAGCAGCTTAAGTGGACACCCGGGGGTTGAAGCTTTCTTT.

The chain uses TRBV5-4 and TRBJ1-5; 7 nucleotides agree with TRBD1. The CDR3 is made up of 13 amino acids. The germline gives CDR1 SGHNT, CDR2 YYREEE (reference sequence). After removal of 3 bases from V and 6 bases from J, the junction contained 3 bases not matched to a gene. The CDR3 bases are TGTGCCAGCAGCTCCGACAGGGTTCAGCCCCAGCATTTT. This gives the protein CASSSDRVQPQHF. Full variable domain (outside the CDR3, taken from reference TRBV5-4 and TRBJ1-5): ETGVTQSPTHLIKTRGQQVTLRCSSQSGHNTVSWYQQALGQGPQFIFQYYREEENGRGNFPPRFSGLQFPNYSSELNVNALELDDSALYLCASSSDRVQPQHFGDGTRLSIL.

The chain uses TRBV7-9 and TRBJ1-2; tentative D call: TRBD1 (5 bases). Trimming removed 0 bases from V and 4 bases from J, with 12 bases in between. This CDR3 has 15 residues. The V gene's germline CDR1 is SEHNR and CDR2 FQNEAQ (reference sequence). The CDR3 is CASSLAGQGAYGYTF. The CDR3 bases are TGTGCCAGCAGCTTAGCGGGCCAGGGAGCCTATGGCTACACCTTC.

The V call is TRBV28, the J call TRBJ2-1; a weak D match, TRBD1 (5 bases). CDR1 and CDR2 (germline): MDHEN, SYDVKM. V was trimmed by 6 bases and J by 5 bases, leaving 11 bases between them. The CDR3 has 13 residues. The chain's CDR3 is CASSQTADNEQFF. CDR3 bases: TGTGCCAGCAGCCAGACAGCAGACAATGAGCAGTTCTTC.

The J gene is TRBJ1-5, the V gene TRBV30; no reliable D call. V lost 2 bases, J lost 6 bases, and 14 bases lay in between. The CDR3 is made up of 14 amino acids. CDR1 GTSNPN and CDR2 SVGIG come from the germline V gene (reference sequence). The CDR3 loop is CAWSINLEAQPQHF. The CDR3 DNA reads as TGTGCCTGGAGTATAAATCTGGAAGCTCAGCCCCAGCATTTT.

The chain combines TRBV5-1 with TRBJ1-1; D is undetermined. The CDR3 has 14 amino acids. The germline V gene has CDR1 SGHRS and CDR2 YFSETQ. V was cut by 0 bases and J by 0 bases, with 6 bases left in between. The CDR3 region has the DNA TGCGCCAGCAGCTTGGAGTCCATGAACACTGAAGCTTTCTTT. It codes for CASSLESMNTEAFF.

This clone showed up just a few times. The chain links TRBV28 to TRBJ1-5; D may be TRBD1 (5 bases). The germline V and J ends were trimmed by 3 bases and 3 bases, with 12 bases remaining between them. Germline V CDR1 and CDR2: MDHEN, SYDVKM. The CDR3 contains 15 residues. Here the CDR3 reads CASSFIARVNQPQHF. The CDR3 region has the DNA TGTGCCAGCAGTTTTATTGCCAGGGTCAATCAGCCCCAGCATTTT.

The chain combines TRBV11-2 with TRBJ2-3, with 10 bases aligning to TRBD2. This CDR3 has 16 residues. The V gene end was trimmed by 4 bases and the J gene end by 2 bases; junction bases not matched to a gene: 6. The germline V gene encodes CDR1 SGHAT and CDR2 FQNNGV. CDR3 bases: TGTGCCAGCAGCTCCCGACTAGCGGGTTTCACAGATACGCAGTATTTT. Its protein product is CASSSRLAGFTDTQYF.

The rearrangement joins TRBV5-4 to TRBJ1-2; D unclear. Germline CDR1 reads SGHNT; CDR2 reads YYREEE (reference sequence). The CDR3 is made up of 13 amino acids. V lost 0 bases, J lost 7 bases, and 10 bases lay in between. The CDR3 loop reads CASSLDRWAGYTF. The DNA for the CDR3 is TGTGCCAGCAGCTTGGACAGATGGGCTGGCTACACCTTC.

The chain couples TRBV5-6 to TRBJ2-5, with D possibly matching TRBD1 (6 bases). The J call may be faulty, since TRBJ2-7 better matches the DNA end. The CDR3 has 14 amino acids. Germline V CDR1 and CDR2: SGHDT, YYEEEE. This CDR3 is CASSLAAGAIEQYF. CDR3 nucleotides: TGTGCCAGCAGCTTAGCGGCAGGGGCCATCGAGCAGTACTTC.

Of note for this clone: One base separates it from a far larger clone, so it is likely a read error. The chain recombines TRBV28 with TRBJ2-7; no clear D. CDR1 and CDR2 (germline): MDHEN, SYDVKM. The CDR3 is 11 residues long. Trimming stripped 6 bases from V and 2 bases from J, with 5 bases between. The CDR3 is CASSRTYEQYF. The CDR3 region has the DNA TGTGCCAGCAGCCGAACCTACGAGCAGTACTTC.

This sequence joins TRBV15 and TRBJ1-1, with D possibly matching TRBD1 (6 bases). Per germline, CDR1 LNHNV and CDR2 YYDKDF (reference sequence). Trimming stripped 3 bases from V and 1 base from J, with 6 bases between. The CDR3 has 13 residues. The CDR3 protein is CATSRGANTEAFF. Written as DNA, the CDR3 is TGTGCCACCAGCAGGGGGGCGAACACTGAAGCTTTCTTT. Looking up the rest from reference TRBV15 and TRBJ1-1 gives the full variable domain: DAMVIQNPRYQVTQFGKPVTLSCSQTLNHNVMYWYQQKSSQAPKLLFHYYDKDFNNEADTPDNFQSRRPNTSFCFLDIRSPGLGDTAMYLCATSRGANTEAFFGQGTRLTVV.